The rows below give T cell receptor beta chains drawn from one sample of a study of ipilimumab plus nivolumab after autologous stem cell transplantation. The method was immunoSEQ multiplex PCR; TCRdb's version includes in-frame clones alone and lacks a portion of them. The repertoire holds about 21,000 clones, with over 65% as singletons. Source: PBMCs, taken in a trial of ipilimumab plus nivolumab as post-transplant consolidation. The receptors derive from a male donor with diffuse large B-cell lymphoma. The CDR3 runs from the conserved cysteine through the conserved F or W. D genes are given only for firm matches. Rows give clone size only sometimes, using once, few, many, or a class for an expanded clone.

abundance: once; d_gene: TRBD1; v_gene: TRBV7-9; j_gene: TRBJ1-5; CDR3aa: CASSPDRAGQPQHF; CDR3nt: TGTGCCAGCAGCCCCGACAGGGCGGGTCAGCCCCAGCATTTT
abundance: .; d_gene: TRBD1; v_gene: TRBV5-1; j_gene: TRBJ1-2; CDR3aa: CASSLVRDRADGYTF; CDR3nt: TGCGCCAGCAGCTTGGTACGGGACAGGGCGGATGGCTACACCTTC
abundance: .; d_gene: TRBD1; v_gene: TRBV29-1; j_gene: TRBJ2-1; CDR3aa: CSVGPGQGSSEQFF; CDR3nt: TGCAGCGTAGGCCCGGGACAGGGCTCCAGTGAGCAGTTCTTC
abundance: .; d_gene: .; v_gene: TRBV5-3; j_gene: TRBJ2-7; CDR3aa: CASSLGVRAVEQYF; CDR3nt: TGTGCCAGCAGCTTGGGGGTCAGGGCCGTCGAGCAGTACTTC
abundance: once; d_gene: .; v_gene: TRBV7-5; j_gene: TRBJ2-5; CDR3aa: CASSVVSLVGGNQYF; CDR3nt: TGTGCCAGCAGCGTCGTGTCTCTGGTGGGTGGAAACCAGTACTTC
abundance: .; d_gene: .; v_gene: TRBV11-2; j_gene: TRBJ1-6; CDR3aa: CASSLSNSPLHF; CDR3nt: TGTGCCAGCAGCTTGAGTAATTCACCCCTCCACTTT
abundance: .; d_gene: .; v_gene: TRBV11-1; j_gene: TRBJ2-2; CDR3aa: CASSLTVTGELFF; CDR3nt: TGTGCCAGCAGCTTAACAGTCACCGGGGAGCTGTTTTTT
abundance: .; d_gene: .; v_gene: TRBV5-1; j_gene: TRBJ2-7; CDR3aa: CASSGSPNSYEQYF; CDR3nt: TGCGCCAGCTCCGGCAGCCCGAACTCCTACGAGCAGTACTTC
abundance: .; d_gene: .; v_gene: TRBV7-2; j_gene: TRBJ1-2; CDR3aa: CASSLTFTGTYGYTF; CDR3nt: TGTGCCAGCAGCTTAACTTTCACAGGGACCTATGGCTACACCTTC
abundance: .; d_gene: .; v_gene: TRBV2; j_gene: TRBJ1-6; CDR3aa: CASSDRYNSPLHF; CDR3nt: TGTGCCAGCAGCGACAGGTATAATTCACCCCTCCACTTT
abundance: once; d_gene: .; v_gene: TRBV9; j_gene: TRBJ2-1; CDR3aa: CASSRGVAFSNEQFF; CDR3nt: TGTGCCAGCAGCCGGGGAGTCGCATTCTCCAATGAGCAGTTCTTC
abundance: .; d_gene: TRBD2; v_gene: TRBV9; j_gene: TRBJ2-1; CDR3aa: CASTSGGAINEQFF; CDR3nt: TGTGCCAGCACTAGCGGGGGGGCCATTAATGAGCAGTTCTTC
abundance: .; d_gene: TRBD1; v_gene: TRBV5-5; j_gene: TRBJ1-4; CDR3aa: CASSPSTGNNEKLFF; CDR3nt: TGTGCCAGCAGCCCGTCGACAGGGAATAATGAAAAACTGTTTTTT
abundance: .; d_gene: TRBD2; v_gene: TRBV28; j_gene: TRBJ2-5; CDR3aa: CASSSTSGGQETQYF; CDR3nt: TGTGCCAGCAGCTCGACTAGCGGGGGGCAAGAGACCCAGTACTTC
abundance: medium-sized; d_gene: TRBD1; v_gene: TRBV6-5; j_gene: TRBJ2-2; CDR3aa: CASSNGQGTTGELFF; CDR3nt: TGTGCCAGCAGTAACGGACAGGGCACCACCGGGGAGCTGTTTTTT
abundance: .; d_gene: TRBD1; v_gene: TRBV28; j_gene: TRBJ1-2; CDR3aa: CASSSSGGGDGYTF; CDR3nt: TGTGCCAGCAGTTCATCAGGGGGAGGGGATGGCTACACCTTC
abundance: .; d_gene: TRBD2; v_gene: TRBV7-2; j_gene: TRBJ2-1; CDR3aa: CASSLISGGAYEQFF; CDR3nt: TGTGCCAGCAGCTTGATAAGCGGGGGGGCTTATGAGCAGTTCTTC
abundance: .; d_gene: .; v_gene: TRBV28; j_gene: TRBJ2-2; CDR3aa: CASSRQNTGELFF; CDR3nt: TGTGCCAGCAGCAGACAGAACACCGGGGAGCTGTTTTTT
abundance: .; d_gene: .; v_gene: TRBV15; j_gene: TRBJ1-1; CDR3aa: CATSRTISATEAFF; CDR3nt: TGTGCCACCAGCAGGACCATCTCAGCCACTGAAGCTTTCTTT
abundance: few; d_gene: .; v_gene: TRBV2; j_gene: TRBJ1-5; CDR3aa: CASTAGYNQPQHF; CDR3nt: TGTGCCAGCACAGCAGGGTACAATCAGCCCCAGCATTTT
abundance: .; d_gene: .; v_gene: TRBV6-1; j_gene: TRBJ1-1; CDR3aa: CASIGHLLMNTEAFF; CDR3nt: TGTGCCAGCATCGGACACCTGCTTATGAACACTGAAGCTTTCTTT
abundance: .; d_gene: .; v_gene: TRBV11-2; j_gene: TRBJ2-5; CDR3aa: CASSLPGPTRTQYF; CDR3nt: TGTGCCAGCAGCTTACCGGGACCAACGAGGACCCAGTACTTC
abundance: .; d_gene: .; v_gene: TRBV28; j_gene: TRBJ1-4; CDR3aa: CASSFSGATNEKLFF; CDR3nt: TGTGCCAGCAGTTTTTCGGGGGCAACTAATGAAAAACTGTTTTTT
abundance: .; d_gene: .; v_gene: TRBV5-4; j_gene: TRBJ2-1; CDR3aa: CASSLTYGNEQFF; CDR3nt: TGTGCCAGCAGCTTAACTTACGGCAATGAGCAGTTCTTC
abundance: .; d_gene: .; v_gene: TRBV6-1; j_gene: TRBJ1-3; CDR3aa: CASSELASGNTIYF; CDR3nt: TGTGCCAGCAGTGAGTTGGCCTCTGGAAACACCATATATTTT
abundance: few; d_gene: .; v_gene: TRBV28; j_gene: TRBJ1-6; CDR3aa: CASSLFYNSPLHF; CDR3nt: TGTGCCAGCAGTTTATTCTATAATTCACCCCTCCACTTT
abundance: .; d_gene: TRBD2; v_gene: TRBV5-1; j_gene: TRBJ2-3; CDR3aa: CASSTGLEADTQYF; CDR3nt: TGCGCCAGCAGCACGGGACTAGAGGCGGATACGCAGTATTTT
abundance: once; d_gene: .; v_gene: TRBV5-4; j_gene: TRBJ2-5; CDR3aa: CASSMGTTGRGGETQYF; CDR3nt: TGTGCCAGCAGCATGGGCACGACAGGACGGGGTGGGGAGACCCAGTACTTC
abundance: once; d_gene: .; v_gene: TRBV28; j_gene: TRBJ2-7; CDR3aa: CASKQGPLYEQYF; CDR3nt: TGTGCCAGCAAACAGGGACCTCTATACGAGCAGTACTTC
abundance: .; d_gene: .; v_gene: TRBV7-6; j_gene: TRBJ2-5; CDR3aa: CASSNIEGPQETQYF; CDR3nt: TGTGCCAGCAGCAACATCGAGGGCCCCCAAGAGACCCAGTACTTC
abundance: .; d_gene: .; v_gene: TRBV5-1; j_gene: TRBJ2-2; CDR3aa: CASSILGTLNTGELFF; CDR3nt: TGCGCCAGCAGCATCCTCGGGACACTGAACACCGGGGAGCTGTTTTTT
abundance: .; d_gene: .; v_gene: TRBV9; j_gene: TRBJ1-5; CDR3aa: CASSGSGRVPYSNQPQHF; CDR3nt: TGTGCCAGCAGCGGGTCGGGACGGGTACCTTATAGCAATCAGCCCCAGCATTTT
abundance: many; d_gene: .; v_gene: TRBV19; j_gene: TRBJ1-2; CDR3aa: CASNRLNYGYTF; CDR3nt: TGTGCCAGTAACAGGCTGAACTATGGCTACACCTTC
abundance: once; d_gene: TRBD1; v_gene: TRBV27; j_gene: TRBJ2-7; CDR3aa: CASSGTGGSEQYF; CDR3nt: TGTGCCAGCTCTGGGACAGGGGGGAGCGAGCAGTACTTC
abundance: once; d_gene: TRBD2; v_gene: TRBV10-3; j_gene: TRBJ2-1; CDR3aa: CATRSTSGGVSANEQFF; CDR3nt: TGTGCCACCAGGAGTACTAGCGGGGGGGTATCAGCCAATGAGCAGTTCTTC
abundance: .; d_gene: TRBD2; v_gene: TRBV11-2; j_gene: TRBJ2-3; CDR3aa: CASNLIAGGITDTQYF; CDR3nt: TGTGCCAGCAACCTCATAGCGGGGGGTATCACAGATACGCAGTATTTT
abundance: .; d_gene: .; v_gene: TRBV11-2; j_gene: TRBJ1-1; CDR3aa: CASYALGLLNTEAFF; CDR3nt: TGTGCCAGCTACGCCCTGGGGCTCCTGAACACTGAAGCTTTCTTT
abundance: few; d_gene: .; v_gene: TRBV19; j_gene: TRBJ2-3; CDR3aa: CASSRPQGTDTQYF; CDR3nt: TGTGCCAGTAGTAGGCCGCAGGGGACAGATACGCAGTATTTT
abundance: .; d_gene: TRBD1; v_gene: TRBV9; j_gene: TRBJ1-6; CDR3aa: CASSLTGGNSPLHF; CDR3nt: TGTGCCAGCAGTCTCACAGGGGGGAATTCACCCCTCCACTTT
abundance: .; d_gene: .; v_gene: TRBV7-9; j_gene: TRBJ1-5; CDR3aa: CASSLDGPQPQHF; CDR3nt: TGTGCCAGCAGCTTAGATGGCCCTCAGCCCCAGCATTTT
abundance: .; d_gene: .; v_gene: TRBV6-5; j_gene: TRBJ2-5; CDR3aa: CASRWWGARKETQYF; CDR3nt: TGTGCCAGCCGCTGGTGGGGGGCGCGTAAAGAGACCCAGTACTTC
abundance: few; d_gene: .; v_gene: TRBV5-1; j_gene: TRBJ1-1; CDR3aa: CASSVGPMNTEAFF; CDR3nt: TGCGCCAGCAGCGTGGGACCCATGAACACTGAAGCTTTCTTT
abundance: .; d_gene: .; v_gene: TRBV6-1; j_gene: TRBJ1-5; CDR3aa: CASRQGHQPQHF; CDR3nt: TGTGCCAGCAGGCAGGGGCATCAGCCCCAGCATTTT
abundance: .; d_gene: TRBD1; v_gene: TRBV5-6; j_gene: TRBJ1-2; CDR3aa: CASGRPGQQTRGYTF; CDR3nt: TGTGCCAGCGGACGACCGGGACAGCAAACGAGAGGCTACACCTTC
abundance: .; d_gene: TRBD1; v_gene: TRBV9; j_gene: TRBJ1-3; CDR3aa: CASSPPDRVGGNTIYF; CDR3nt: TGTGCCAGCAGCCCCCCTGACAGGGTGGGTGGAAACACCATATATTTT